This TCR beta chain was captured by sequencing in a study of T cell clonotyping in hematopoietic cell transplantation. Study information: Recipient samples before transplant were obtained post-cytoreduction. General study points: No sorting was done, leaving CD4 and CD8 contributions mixed. After transplant, recipient diversity fell while pathologically expanded clonotypes grew through day 180.

TCRdb's copy holds only in-frame clones and misses some; the assay was immunoSEQ multiplex PCR. The table has about 69,000 clones, 90% to 97% seen once. Stated time point: recipient sample about 28 days before transplant, after cytoreduction. Blood collection times were about day -28 and days 30, 100, 180 posttransplant. V was cut by 1 base and J by 7 bases, with 14 bases left in between. This CDR3 region has 15 residues. Germline V gives CDR1 SGDLS, CDR2 YYNGEE. In the case of this clone: As yet, its antigen is unknown.

Source: peripheral blood mononuclear cells, taken before stem cell transplant. This receptor was identified in a woman aged 50 to 65 with acute myeloid leukemia. Some clones in this sample may be carry-over from other donors' samples. The chain uses TRBV9 and TRBJ1-4, with D perhaps matching TRBD1 (5 bases). This CDR3 is CASSVWGGRGEKLFF. The CDR3 DNA reads as TGTGCCAGCAGCGTATGGGGGGGTCGTGGTGAAAAACTGTTTTTT. Variable domain in full (rest from reference TRBV9 and TRBJ1-4): DSGVTQTPKHLITATGQRVTLRCSPRSGDLSVYWYQQSLDQGLQFLIQYYNGEERAKGNILERFSAQQFPDLHSELNLSSLELGDSALYFCASSVWGGRGEKLFFGSGTQLSVL.